What follows are 19 T cell receptor beta chains derived from one specimen sequenced in a study. A single record per CDR3 protein comes from TCRdb applying MiXCR to the 5' RACE reads. The sample carries some 44,000 distinct CDR3 sequences, roughly a fifth recorded once. Cells sorted as Tregs were CD4+, CD25+ and CD127-/low. Sequencing was performed on Tregs sorted from blood. Every receptor here comes from a female donor with breast cancer.

In the case of this clonotype: A much larger clone differs from this one at a single base, so this may be a read error. The CDR3 nucleotides read TGTGCCAGCAGTCCCCTTAGCGGGTTCTCCTACGAGCAGTACTTC. As protein: CASSPLSGFSYEQYF. This sequence joins TRBV27 and TRBJ2-7; 7 bases are shared with TRBD2. CDR3 length: 15 amino acids. In germline, CDR1 is MNHEY, CDR2 SMNVEV (reference sequence). With 5 bases clipped from V and 0 bases from J, the junction kept 7 bases outside the gene matches.

The chain recombines TRBV5-1 with TRBJ1-2, with D possibly matching TRBD1 (5 bases). V was trimmed by 5 bases and J by 4 bases, leaving 9 bases between them. The CDR3 is made up of 12 amino acids. Germline CDR1 SGHRS, CDR2 YFSETQ. The CDR3 DNA is TGCGCCAGCAGTCCGGGGACCTATGGCTACACCTTC. Residues: CASSPGTYGYTF.

Of note for this clonotype: A read error is possible here, since a much larger clone lies one base away. This chain joins TRBV5-1 and TRBJ1-3, with D possibly being TRBD1 (6 bases). Germline V lookup: CDR1 SGHRS, CDR2 YFSETQ. CDR3 size: 15 residues. CDR3 loop: CAGSEGTNSGNTIYF. DNA of the CDR3: TGCGCCGGCAGCGAAGGGACAAACTCTGGAAACACCATATATTTT.

As regards this clonotype: The conserved phenylalanine or tryptophan is not found at the CDR3 terminus, so this likely reflects a read error. The DNA is omitted, as the CDR3 cannot be located on it reliably, and the CDR3 follows TCRdb's listing. The chain couples TRBV24-1 to TRBJ2-2; the D call of TRBD1 is as the table states it, not checked on the DNA. The CDR3 adds up to 16 amino acids, both ends counted. The V gene's germline CDR1 is KGHDR and CDR2 SFDVKD. The CDR3 protein is CATSGSGTVNTGELLV.

This clonotype has a count of ten or more. The V gene is TRBV29-1, the J gene TRBJ1-2; TRBD1 agrees at 7 bases. The CDR3 runs to 13 residues. V gave up 5 bases and J gave up 5 bases; unmatched junction bases: 8. Germline V gene sequence: CDR1 SQVTM, CDR2 ANQGSEA. This CDR3 reads CSVLDRDRYGYTF. DNA for the CDR3: TGCAGCGTTCTAGACAGGGATCGGTATGGCTACACCTTC.

This clonotype was detected a few times. The rearrangement joins TRBV4-2 to TRBJ2-7, with D possibly being TRBD1 (6 bases). This CDR3 has 15 residues. From germline, CDR1 is LGHNA and CDR2 YNFKEQ. The germline V and J ends were trimmed by 3 bases and 0 bases, with 12 bases remaining between them. This CDR3 reads CASSQGAGDSYEQYF. In DNA, the CDR3 is TGTGCCAGCAGCCAGGGGGCCGGAGACTCCTACGAGCAGTACTTC.

The CDR3 coding sequence is TGTGCCAGCAGCGTAGGGCCCGACGGGAATTCACCCCTCCACTTT. This codes for CASSVGPDGNSPLHF. The V and J genes are TRBV9 and TRBJ1-6; no definite D call. V lost 0 bases and J 7 bases, leaving 11 bases between the germline ends. CDR1 is SGDLS and CDR2 is YYNGEE in the germline V gene. The CDR3 totals 15 residues. The full variable domain, rest sourced from reference TRBV9 and TRBJ1-6, is DSGVTQTPKHLITATGQRVTLRCSPRSGDLSVYWYQQSLDQGLQFLIQYYNGEERAKGNILERFSAQQFPDLHSELNLSSLELGDSALYFCASSVGPDGNSPLHFGNGTRLTVT.

This clonotype has a handful of counts. The rearrangement uses TRBV28 and TRBJ2-7; D remains unclear. Trimming cost V 7 bases and J 5 bases, with 12 bases left between them. The CDR3 has 12 amino acids. Germline CDR1 is MDHEN and CDR2 is SYDVKM. The CDR3 is CASNPPMHEQYF. In DNA, the CDR3 is TGTGCCAGCAATCCTCCGATGCACGAGCAGTACTTC.

In regard to this clonotype: A much more abundant neighbour one base away suggests this may be a read error. The rearrangement uses TRBV5-1 and TRBJ2-7; D may be TRBD1 or TRBD2 (5 bases each). CDR1 SGHRS and CDR2 YFSETQ come from the germline V gene. The length of the CDR3 is 12 residues. Here the CDR3 DNA reads TGCGCCAGCAGCTTGCTCGGGGACGAGCAGCACTTC. This sequence encodes CASSLLGDEQHF. Combining the CDR3 with reference TRBV5-1 and TRBJ2-7 gives the whole variable domain KAGVTQTPRYLIKTRGQQVTLSCSPISGHRSVSWYQQTPGQGLQFLFEYFSETQRNKGNFPGRFSGRQFSNSRSEMNVSTLELGDSALYLCASSLLGDEQHFGPGTRLTVT.

The sample holds many counts of this clonotype. The genes are TRBV7-9 and TRBJ2-3; TRBD2 matches at 12 bases. The germline V gene encodes CDR1 SEHNR and CDR2 FQNEAQ (reference sequence). The CDR3 sequence is 16 residues long. V dropped 4 bases and J dropped 4; count of bases not matched to a gene: 6. Here the CDR3 reads CASSSRLAGAPDTQYF. Written as DNA, the CDR3 is TGTGCCAGCAGCTCAAGACTAGCGGGGGCCCCAGATACGCAGTATTTT.

This clonotype was recorded a few times. The chain has TRBV13 and TRBJ1-4; D uncertain. V lost 4 bases and J 8 bases, leaving 5 bases between the germline ends. The CDR3 spans 11 residues. The V gene's germline CDR1 is PRHDT and CDR2 FYEKMQ (reference sequence). This CDR3 reads CASSSTEKLFF. DNA for the CDR3: TGTGCCAGCAGCTCAACGGAAAAACTGTTTTTT.

J is TRBJ2-1 and V is TRBV11-3, with D possibly being TRBD2 (6 bases). The CDR3 is made up of 13 amino acids. The ends were cut back, 1 base at V and 7 bases at J, with 8 bases in the middle. Germline loops: CDR1 SGHNT, CDR2 YENEEA. CDR3 nucleotide sequence: TGTGCCAGCAGCTTAGGAGGGAGGAATGAGCAGTTCTTC. Translation: CASSLGGRNEQFF.

This clonotype was seen repeatedly, ten times or more. The chain recombines TRBV27 with TRBJ2-3; D unresolved. The CDR3 extends over 13 amino acids. The V gene's germline CDR1 is MNHEY and CDR2 SMNVEV (reference sequence). The germline V and J ends were trimmed by 4 bases and 4 bases, with 9 bases remaining between them. The CDR3, as DNA: TGTGCCAGCAGTTATAGATCATCAGATACGCAGTATTTT. This sequence encodes CASSYRSSDTQYF.

This clonotype was counted many times. V and J are TRBV29-1 and TRBJ2-3, with unresolved D. Germline-derived CDR1 and CDR2 are SQVTM and ANQGSEA. V lost 3 bases, J lost 4 bases, and 8 bases lay in between. This CDR3 contains 12 residues. Here the CDR3 reads CSVELGPDTQYF. The DNA of the CDR3 is TGCAGCGTTGAGTTGGGCCCAGATACGCAGTATTTT.

This clonotype has at least ten counts. The chain recombines TRBV9 with TRBJ1-4; D is unclear. Per germline, CDR1 SGDLS and CDR2 YYNGEE. V was clipped by 3 bases and J by 8 bases, with 17 bases between them. This CDR3 is 15 amino acids long. The CDR3, as DNA: TGTGCCAGCAGCGACGGCATGACACATTCAGAAAAACTGTTTTTT. Amino acids: CASSDGMTHSEKLFF.

This clonotype has just a few counts. The J gene is TRBJ2-1, the V gene TRBV5-1, with TRBD1 identical over 9 bases. Germline V gives CDR1 SGHRS, CDR2 YFSETQ. The CDR3 is 15 amino acids. The V gene end was trimmed by 2 bases and the J gene end by 2 bases; junction bases not matched to a gene: 2. The CDR3, as DNA: TGCGCCAGCAGCTTAACAGGGGGCCCCTACAATGAGCAGTTCTTC. This encodes CASSLTGGPYNEQFF.

Worth noting for this clonotype: This may be a read error, as it is one base from a much larger clone. The chain is built from TRBV27 and TRBJ2-7, with D tentatively TRBD2 (6 bases). CDR1 and CDR2 from the germline V gene are MNHEY and SMNVEV (reference sequence). The CDR3 totals 15 residues. In nucleotides, the CDR3 is TGTGCCGGCAGTTTACTCGGACGGGGGAAGGTCGAGCAGTACTTC. This codes for CAGSLLGRGKVEQYF.

This clonotype was recorded a few times. The chain couples TRBV4-1 to TRBJ2-3; TRBD2 matches at 10 bases. The ends lost 5 bases at V and 4 bases at J; junction bases unmatched: 9. The CDR3 totals 16 residues. Germline V CDR1 and CDR2: MGHRA, YSYEKL. CDR3 amino acids: CASSIPGLAVADTQYF. DNA for the CDR3: TGCGCCAGCAGCATCCCCGGACTAGCGGTTGCAGATACGCAGTATTTT.

This clonotype was found a few times. V gene TRBV4-1 combines with J gene TRBJ2-7, with D tentatively TRBD2 (5 bases). The germline gives CDR1 MGHRA, CDR2 YSYEKL. With 3 bases removed from V and 2 bases from J, the gap between germline ends came to 11 bases. The CDR3 contains 14 residues. For the CDR3, the DNA is TGCGCCAGCAGCCAGCCGGAGGTCCCCTACGAGCAGTACTTC. This sequence encodes CASSQPEVPYEQYF.